This TCR beta chain is drawn from a study of blood T cell repertoires in COVID-19. Sequencing used immunoSEQ multiplex PCR; TCRdb keeps in-frame clones, though not all of them. The data show a few hundred thousand clones, with 91% seen just once and around 0.86% held by the top ten. Germline CDR1 DFQATT, CDR2 SNEGSKA (reference sequence). This CDR3 region has 11 residues. V lost 1 base, J lost 7 bases, and 8 bases lay in between. The source material was PBMCs or T cells enriched from blood (not recorded which). The TCR sequence derives from a middle-aged woman who had been exposed to COVID-19. This chain links TRBV20-1 with TRBJ2-7; D is uncertain. Here the CDR3 DNA reads TGCAGTGCTAGAGGGCCCCAGGAGCAGTACTTC. Translated, it gives CSARGPQEQYF.